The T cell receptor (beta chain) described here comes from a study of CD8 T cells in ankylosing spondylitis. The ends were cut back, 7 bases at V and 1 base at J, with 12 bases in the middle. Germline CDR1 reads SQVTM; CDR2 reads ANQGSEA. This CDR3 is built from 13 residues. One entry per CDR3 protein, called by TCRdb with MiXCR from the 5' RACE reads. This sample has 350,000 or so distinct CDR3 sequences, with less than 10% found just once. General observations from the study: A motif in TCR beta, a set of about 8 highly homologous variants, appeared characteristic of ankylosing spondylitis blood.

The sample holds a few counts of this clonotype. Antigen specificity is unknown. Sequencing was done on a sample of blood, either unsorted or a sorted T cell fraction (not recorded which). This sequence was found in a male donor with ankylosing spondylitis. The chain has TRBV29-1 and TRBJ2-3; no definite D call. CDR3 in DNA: TGCAGCGCTCCACATGAGGGCACAGATACGCAGTATTTT. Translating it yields CSAPHEGTDTQYF.